This T cell receptor (beta chain) was identified during a study of T cells in Graves' hyperthyroidism and ophthalmopathy. Study-wide points: Blood samples included most of the expanded thyroid clonotypes exceeding 0.001.

This CDR3 has 11 residues. J lost 17 bases, V lost 6 bases, and 7 bases had no gene match. The germline gives CDR1 MGHDK, CDR2 SYGVNS. RNA transcripts were the template for amplifying TCR beta CDR3 regions. The TCR CDR3 first-round RT-PCR relied on the HTBI primer set. TCRdb reanalysed the multiplex PCR reads using MiXCR and keeps one entry per CDR3 protein. The data contain roughly 570,000 distinct CDR3 sequences, more than 45% of them singletons. This clonotype was detected a few times. As yet, its antigen is unknown. The chain carries TRBV25-1 and TRBJ1-6, with 7 bases matching TRBD1. This clonotype was obtained from an adult woman with Graves' disease, either hyperthyroidism or ophthalmopathy (not recorded which). The sample comprised peripheral blood or thyroid tissue (not recorded which). The chain's CDR3 is CASRGGRGVHF. CDR3 nucleotide sequence: TGTGCCAGCAGGGGGGGCAGGGGGGTCCACTTT. Combining the CDR3 with reference TRBV25-1 and TRBJ1-6 gives the whole variable domain EADIYQTPRYLVIGTGKKITLECSQTMGHDKMYWYQQDPGMELHLIHYSYGVNSTEKGDLSSESTVSRIRTEHFPLTLESARPSHTSQYLCASRGGRGVHFGNGTRLTVT.